Below are 27 T cell receptor beta chains sequenced from a single sample in a study of blood T cell repertoires in COVID-19. TCRdb keeps only in-frame clones here, not all; method: immunoSEQ multiplex PCR. The sample includes hundreds of thousands of clones, over 70% of them seen just once. Sequences were obtained from peripheral blood. The source is a middle-aged woman who had recovered from COVID-19.

The chain links TRBV3-1 (or the pseudogene TRBV3-2) to TRBJ2-1; TRBD2 matches 10 bases. Germline assignment: CDR1 LGHDT and CDR2 YNNKEL (reference sequence). J lost 8 bases, V lost 3 bases, and 4 bases had no gene match. The CDR3 has 14 residues. This chain's CDR3 is CASSQASGGYEQFF. In DNA, the CDR3 is TGTGCCAGCAGCCAGGCTAGCGGGGGTTATGAGCAGTTCTTC.

This sequence joins TRBV5-4 and TRBJ2-7; 9 nucleotides agree with TRBD1. V was clipped by 4 bases and J by 2 bases; unmatched bases: 7. CDR3 length equals 15 residues. Germline V gene data show CDR1 as SGHNT and CDR2 as YYREEE (reference sequence). CDR3 DNA: TGTGCCAGCAGCCTCCGGACAGGGGAACCCTACGAGCAGTACTTC. This encodes CASSLRTGEPYEQYF.

The rearrangement joins TRBV5-1 to TRBJ1-6, with D hard to call. V lost 0 bases and J lost 8, with 6 bases in between. This CDR3 contains 13 residues. Germline-derived CDR1 and CDR2 are SGHRS and YFSETQ. This chain's CDR3 is CASSLGLYSPLHF. CDR3 sequence (DNA): TGCGCCAGCAGCTTGGGGCTTTATTCACCCCTCCACTTT.

This chain joins TRBV6-1 and TRBJ1-5, with 8 bases lining up with TRBD1. The CDR3 extends over 19 amino acids. The J segment lost 3 bases and the V segment lost 6 bases, leaving 19 bases of the junction unmatched. Per the germline V gene, CDR1 is MNHNS and CDR2 is SASEGT. This chain's CDR3 is CASRESRDRLARNNQPQHF. The CDR3 region has the DNA TGTGCCAGCAGGGAATCCCGGGACAGGCTCGCTCGTAACAATCAGCCCCAGCATTTT.

The chain couples TRBV30 to TRBJ1-1; 8 bases are a match to TRBD1. CDR1 and CDR2 from the germline V gene are GTSNPN and SVGIG (reference sequence). This CDR3 contains 18 residues. Trimming removed 0 bases from V and 3 bases from J; junction bases left unmatched: 15. This chain's CDR3 is CAWSVSAGGALGDTEAFF. The DNA of the CDR3 is TGTGCCTGGAGTGTATCTGCAGGGGGCGCACTCGGTGACACTGAAGCTTTCTTT.

This sequence joins TRBV12-3 or TRBV12-4 and TRBJ1-1; a possible D gene is TRBD1 (6 bases). The CDR3 totals 11 residues. Trimming removed 1 base at V and 9 bases at J, with 6 bases between. The CDR3 DNA reads as TGTGCCAGCAGTTTAGGGGGGCAAGCTTTCTTT. Its protein product is CASSLGGQAFF.

The chain is built from TRBV5-1 and TRBJ1-1; tentative D call: TRBD1 (5 bases). The germline V and J ends were trimmed by 5 bases and 1 base, with 15 bases remaining between them. In germline, CDR1 is SGHRS, CDR2 YFSETQ. The CDR3 loop spans 15 amino acids. Written as DNA, the CDR3 is TGCGCCAGCAGGGCTTGGGGGGATCCGAACACTGAAGCTTTCTTT. Protein sequence: CASRAWGDPNTEAFF. The whole variable domain, remainder taken from reference TRBV5-1 and TRBJ1-1, is KAGVTQTPRYLIKTRGQQVTLSCSPISGHRSVSWYQQTPGQGLQFLFEYFSETQRNKGNFPGRFSGRQFSNSRSEMNVSTLELGDSALYLCASRAWGDPNTEAFFGQGTRLTVV.

The V call is TRBV18, the J call TRBJ2-3; D is uncertain. The CDR3 runs 13 residues. Germline-derived CDR1 and CDR2 are KGHSH and LQKENI. The V and J ends lost 3 bases and 6 bases respectively, with 10 bases between them. CDR3 in amino acids: CASSPGSQDTQYF. The CDR3 DNA reads as TGTGCCAGCTCACCGGGCAGCCAGGATACGCAGTATTTT.

This clone has at least ten counts. V usage is TRBV6-2 or TRBV6-3 and J usage is TRBJ2-7, with D tentatively TRBD2 (5 bases). CDR1 and CDR2 from the germline V gene are MNHEY and SVGEGT. CDR3 length: 15 amino acids. V was shortened by 4 bases and J by 0 bases, with 13 bases between the two germline ends. In DNA form, the CDR3 reads TGTGCCAGCAGTTTCGGAGGTTACGGCTCCTACGAGCAGTACTTC. Its protein is CASSFGGYGSYEQYF.

The rearrangement uses TRBV2 and TRBJ2-5, with TRBD2 matching over 9 bases. J gave up 5 bases and V 4 bases, and 11 bases lay outside the gene matches. The germline gives CDR1 SNHLY, CDR2 FYNNEI. The CDR3 length is 16 residues. The CDR3 sequence is CASSGQRGEGHETQYF. The CDR3 region has the DNA TGTGCCAGCAGTGGCCAGCGGGGGGAGGGACACGAGACCCAGTACTTC.

V usage is TRBV11-2 and J usage is TRBJ1-2, with 7 bases that match TRBD1. V dropped 1 base and J dropped 8; count of bases not matched to a gene: 4. The CDR3 runs 13 residues. CDR1 is SGHAT and CDR2 is FQNNGV in the germline V gene. In DNA form, the CDR3 reads TGTGCCAGCAGCTTAGTGGCAGGGGGAGGCTACACCTTC. This gives the protein CASSLVAGGGYTF.

This clone appeared a single time. This rearrangement joins TRBV19 to TRBJ1-5; 7 bases map to TRBD1. Per the germline V gene, CDR1 is LNHDA and CDR2 is SQIVND (reference sequence). Germline trimming cut 6 bases from V and 2 bases from J; bases unmatched to any gene: 7. The CDR3 totals 15 residues. The CDR3 nucleotides are TGTGCCAGTAGCGGGGGACAGCGCGGCAATCAGCCCCAGCATTTT. This encodes CASSGGQRGNQPQHF.

This sequence joins TRBV5-5 and TRBJ2-1; a weak D match, TRBD1 (6 bases). V was pared by 3 bases and J by 0 bases, with 10 bases between. The germline CDR1 and CDR2 sequences are SGHKS and YYEKEE (reference sequence). CDR3 size: 15 residues. CDR3 protein: CASSSDSYSYNEQFF. In nucleotides, the CDR3 is TGTGCCAGCAGCTCGGACAGCTACTCCTACAATGAGCAGTTCTTC.

This chain's CDR3 is CASSMVSGITEAFF. The CDR3 DNA reads TGTGCCAGTAGTATGGTTAGCGGAATCACTGAAGCTTTCTTT. The chain employs TRBV19 and TRBJ1-1; D not certain. This CDR3 is built from 14 residues. Trimming shortened V by 3 bases and J by 4 bases, and 12 bases separated the two germline ends. Germline V gene lookup returns CDR1 LNHDA and CDR2 SQIVND (reference sequence).

The rearrangement joins TRBV4-1 to TRBJ2-7; TRBD1 might be the D (5 bases). The CDR3 runs 15 residues. Trimming left V 1 base short and J 3 bases short, with 13 bases between. The germline V gene has CDR1 MGHRA and CDR2 YSYEKL. CDR3 sequence reads: CASSQGLGRDYEQYF. For the CDR3, the DNA is TGCGCCAGCAGCCAAGGATTGGGCAGGGACTACGAGCAGTACTTC.

The chain combines TRBV7-2 with TRBJ2-7; D remains unclear. Trimming pared 1 base from V and 3 bases from J, leaving 10 bases between. The CDR3 is made up of 14 amino acids. Germline values: CDR1 SGHTA, CDR2 FQGNSA. The CDR3 sequence is CASSLVGSGYEQYF. In DNA form, the CDR3 reads TGTGCCAGCAGCTTAGTAGGCTCGGGCTACGAGCAGTACTTC.

The chain links TRBV5-1 to TRBJ2-5, with 12 bases lining up with TRBD2. The CDR3 runs 17 residues. Germline CDR1 is SGHRS and CDR2 is YFSETQ. The J segment lost 0 bases and the V segment lost 0 bases, leaving 3 bases of the junction unmatched. CDR3 loop: CASSLGTSGAYQETQYF. CDR3 DNA: TGCGCCAGCAGCTTGGGGACTAGCGGGGCGTACCAAGAGACCCAGTACTTC. The entire variable domain, with the rest obtained from reference TRBV5-1 and TRBJ2-5, is as follows: KAGVTQTPRYLIKTRGQQVTLSCSPISGHRSVSWYQQTPGQGLQFLFEYFSETQRNKGNFPGRFSGRQFSNSRSEMNVSTLELGDSALYLCASSLGTSGAYQETQYFGPGTRLLVL.

The rearrangement uses TRBV5-4 and TRBJ2-1; TRBD2 might be the D (6 bases). This CDR3 comprises 15 residues. Deletions cut 1 base from V and 7 bases from J, with 15 bases between. Germline CDR1 reads SGHNT; CDR2 reads YYREEE (reference sequence). The CDR3 is CASSLRAGPGNEQFF. The CDR3 nucleotides read TGTGCCAGCAGCTTGAGGGCGGGACCTGGGAATGAGCAGTTCTTC.

The rearrangement joins TRBV6-2 or TRBV6-3 to TRBJ2-5; D call uncertain. Germline values: CDR1 MNHEY, CDR2 SVGEGT. The CDR3 runs 12 residues. The V end lost 4 bases, the J end lost 5 bases, and 8 bases lay between the germline ends. CDR3 bases: TGTGCCAGCAGTTTCGGGTCGGAGACCCAGTACTTC. Translated, it gives CASSFGSETQYF.

This sequence joins TRBV5-1 and TRBJ2-5, with D hard to call. With 0 bases removed from V and 1 base from J, the gap between germline ends came to 13 bases. Germline CDR1 and CDR2: SGHRS and YFSETQ. The CDR3 extends over 16 amino acids. This chain's CDR3 is CASSLVASASQETQYF. The CDR3 DNA reads TGCGCCAGCAGCTTGGTTGCGTCGGCTAGCCAAGAGACCCAGTACTTC.

The rearrangement links TRBV19 to TRBJ1-1; possibly TRBD1 for D (5 bases). The CDR3 is 16 amino acids. The V gene's germline CDR1 is LNHDA and CDR2 SQIVND (reference sequence). Trimming stripped 3 bases from V and 2 bases from J, with 16 bases between. The CDR3 coding sequence is TGTGCCAGTAGTATTATCTTGGTACAGGTTAACACTGAAGCTTTCTTT. This codes for CASSIILVQVNTEAFF. The variable domain in full, completed from reference TRBV19 and TRBJ1-1, reads DGGITQSPKYLFRKEGQNVTLSCEQNLNHDAMYWYRQDPGQGLRLIYYSQIVNDFQKGDIAEGYSVSREKKESFPLTVTSAQKNPTAFYLCASSIILVQVNTEAFFGQGTRLTVV.

The chain joins TRBV5-1 to TRBJ2-3; D is possibly TRBD2 (6 bases). This CDR3 comprises 15 residues. CDR1 is SGHRS and CDR2 is YFSETQ in the germline V gene. Between the trimmed V and J ends, which lost 0 bases and 1 base, there was a span of 9 bases. This chain's CDR3 is CASSLEPGGTDTQYF. In DNA, the CDR3 is TGCGCCAGCAGCTTGGAACCGGGGGGCACAGATACGCAGTATTTT.

The CDR3 sequence: CASSPQQGIEQYF. CDR3 DNA sequence: TGTGCCAGCTCACCCCAACAGGGGATCGAGCAGTACTTC. V is TRBV18 and J is TRBJ2-7, with 7 bases lining up with TRBD1. CDR3 length: 13 residues. The trim removed 3 bases at V and 6 bases at J, leaving 5 bases unmatched. Germline V gene data show CDR1 as KGHSH and CDR2 as LQKENI.

The chain joins TRBV19 to TRBJ2-2; the D gene is possibly TRBD1 (6 bases). V lost 5 bases, J lost 4 bases, and 17 bases lay in between. The CDR3 is made up of 16 amino acids. CDR1 is LNHDA and CDR2 is SQIVND in the germline V gene (reference sequence). CDR3 nucleotides: TGTGCCAGTAGTGTTATACAGGGTTGGAGCACCGGGGAGCTGTTTTTT. Its translation is CASSVIQGWSTGELFF.

CDR3 in amino acids: CASRLGGTGTDTQYF. CDR3 bases: TGCGCCAGCAGGCTTGGGGGGACAGGCACAGATACGCAGTATTTT. V usage is TRBV5-1 and J usage is TRBJ2-3; a possible D gene is TRBD1 (7 bases). The CDR3 extends over 15 amino acids. CDR1 is SGHRS and CDR2 is YFSETQ in the germline V gene. V was pared by 5 bases and J by 1 base, with 14 bases between.

The chain employs TRBV9 and TRBJ2-7; 7 bases are shared with TRBD2. Germline lookup yields CDR1 SGDLS and CDR2 YYNGEE. This CDR3 comprises 15 residues. V trimming: 5 bases; J trimming: 0 bases; junction bases outside the gene matches: 8. In DNA, the CDR3 is TGTGCCAGCAGTCCCGGGGGGAGTCGCTCCTACGAGCAGTACTTC. It yields the protein CASSPGGSRSYEQYF.

The V gene is TRBV2, the J gene TRBJ2-1, with 8 bases lining up with TRBD1. The CDR3 is 11 residues long. The V and J ends lost 10 bases and 9 bases, in that order; junction bases with no gene match: 5. Germline V gene data show CDR1 as SNHLY and CDR2 as FYNNEI. CDR3 DNA sequence: TGTGCCACCGACAGGGGTGGTGAGCAGTTCTTC. It codes for CATDRGGEQFF.